This T cell receptor (beta chain) emerged from a study of cytomegalovirus exposure and HLA in healthy donors. Generated by immunoSEQ multiplex PCR, the TCRdb table keeps only in-frame clones and is missing some. The table includes some 38,000 clones, approximately 95% detected once. CDR1 and CDR2 from the germline V gene are MNHNY and SVGAGI (reference sequence). There are 13 residues in the CDR3. Trimming took off 6 bases at V and 2 bases at J, with 10 bases between the two ends. The clonotype was recovered from a man aged 18 to 35 in good health and CMV-seronegative. Sequenced sample: PBMCs. The chain is built from TRBV6-6 and TRBJ2-5; possibly TRBD2 for D (5 bases). The CDR3 protein is CASSQAEQETQYF. The CDR3 DNA reads as TGTGCCAGCAGCCAAGCGGAACAAGAGACCCAGTACTTC.